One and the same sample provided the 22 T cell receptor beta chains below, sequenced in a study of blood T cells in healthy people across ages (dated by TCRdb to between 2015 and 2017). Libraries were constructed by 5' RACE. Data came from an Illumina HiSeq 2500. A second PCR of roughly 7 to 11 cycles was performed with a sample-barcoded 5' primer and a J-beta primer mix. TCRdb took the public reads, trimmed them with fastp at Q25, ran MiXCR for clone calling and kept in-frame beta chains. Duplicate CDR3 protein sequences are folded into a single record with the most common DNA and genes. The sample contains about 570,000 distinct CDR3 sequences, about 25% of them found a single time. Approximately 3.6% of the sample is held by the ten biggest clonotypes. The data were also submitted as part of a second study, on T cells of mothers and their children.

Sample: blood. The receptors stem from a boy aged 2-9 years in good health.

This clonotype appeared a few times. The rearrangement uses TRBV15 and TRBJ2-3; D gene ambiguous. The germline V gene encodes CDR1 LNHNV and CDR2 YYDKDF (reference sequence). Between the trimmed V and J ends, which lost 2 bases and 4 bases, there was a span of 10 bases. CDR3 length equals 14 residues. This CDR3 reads CATSRSGQADTQYF. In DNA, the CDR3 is TGTGCCACCAGCAGATCCGGGCAGGCAGATACGCAGTATTTT.

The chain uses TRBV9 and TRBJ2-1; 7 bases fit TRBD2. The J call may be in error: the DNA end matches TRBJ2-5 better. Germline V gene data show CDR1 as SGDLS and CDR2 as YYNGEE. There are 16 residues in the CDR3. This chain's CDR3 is CASSPRSSGPPGTQYF. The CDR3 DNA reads TGTGCCAGCAGCCCCCGGTCTAGCGGACCGCCGGGGACCCAGTACTTC.

The CDR3 here is CAISETASGGSNTQYF. CDR3 in DNA: TGTGCCATCAGTGAGACGGCTAGCGGGGGGTCTAATACGCAGTATTTT. The chain links TRBV10-3 to TRBJ2-3; 11 positions match TRBD2. CDR3 length: 16 amino acids. The J segment lost 7 bases and the V segment lost 2 bases, leaving 8 bases of the junction unmatched. Germline loops: CDR1 ENHRY, CDR2 SYGVKD.

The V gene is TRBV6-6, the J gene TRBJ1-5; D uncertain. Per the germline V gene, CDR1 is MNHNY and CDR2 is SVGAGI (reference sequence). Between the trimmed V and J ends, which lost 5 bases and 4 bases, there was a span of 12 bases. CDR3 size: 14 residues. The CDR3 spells CASSRGLENQPQHF. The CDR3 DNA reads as TGTGCCAGCAGTCGCGGGCTGGAAAATCAGCCCCAGCATTTT.

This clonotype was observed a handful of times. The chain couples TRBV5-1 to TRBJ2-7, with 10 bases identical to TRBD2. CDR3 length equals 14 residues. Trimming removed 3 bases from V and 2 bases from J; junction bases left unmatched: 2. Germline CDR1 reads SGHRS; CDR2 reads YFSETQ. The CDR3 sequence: CASSSSGRAYEQYF. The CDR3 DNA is TGCGCCAGCAGCTCCAGCGGGAGGGCCTACGAGCAGTACTTC.

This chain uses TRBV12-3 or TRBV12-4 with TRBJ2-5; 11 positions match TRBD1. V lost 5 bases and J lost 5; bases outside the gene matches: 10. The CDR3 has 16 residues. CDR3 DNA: TGTGCCAGCAGTCTCGGGACAGGGGGAGGTGTTGAGACCCAGTACTTC. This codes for CASSLGTGGGVETQYF.

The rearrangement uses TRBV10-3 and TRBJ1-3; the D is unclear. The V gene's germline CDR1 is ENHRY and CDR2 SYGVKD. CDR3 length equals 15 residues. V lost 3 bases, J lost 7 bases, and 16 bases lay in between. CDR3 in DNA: TGTGCCATCAGTGAAGATCCCCTGGCGGGGAACACCATATATTTT. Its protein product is CAISEDPLAGNTIYF.

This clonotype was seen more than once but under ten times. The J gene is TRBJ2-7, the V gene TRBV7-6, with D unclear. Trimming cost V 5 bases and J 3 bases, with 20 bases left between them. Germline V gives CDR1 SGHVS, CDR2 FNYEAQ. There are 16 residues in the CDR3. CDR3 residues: CASSPSRGERLYEQYF. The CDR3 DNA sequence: TGTGCCAGCAGCCCCTCCCGAGGCGAAAGGCTCTACGAGCAGTACTTC.

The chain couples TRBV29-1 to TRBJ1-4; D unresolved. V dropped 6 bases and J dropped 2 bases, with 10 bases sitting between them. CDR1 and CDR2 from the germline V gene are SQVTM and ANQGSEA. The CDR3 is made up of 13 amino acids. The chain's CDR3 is CSVGGGTNEKLFF. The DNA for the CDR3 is TGCAGCGTGGGCGGAGGGACTAATGAAAAACTGTTTTTT. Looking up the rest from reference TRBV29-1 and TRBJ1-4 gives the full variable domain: SAVISQKPSRDICQRGTSLTIQCQVDSQVTMMFWYRQQPGQSLTLIATANQGSEATYESGFVIDKFPISRPNLTFSTLTVSNMSPEDSSIYLCSVGGGTNEKLFFGSGTQLSVL.

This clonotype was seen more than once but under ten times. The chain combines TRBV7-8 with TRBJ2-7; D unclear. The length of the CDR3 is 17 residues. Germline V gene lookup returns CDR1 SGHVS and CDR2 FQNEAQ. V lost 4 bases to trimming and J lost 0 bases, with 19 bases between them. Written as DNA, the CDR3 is TGTGCCAGCAGCTCGGACCAAGCGTCGGTGAGCTCCTACGAGCAGTACTTC. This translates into CASSSDQASVSSYEQYF.

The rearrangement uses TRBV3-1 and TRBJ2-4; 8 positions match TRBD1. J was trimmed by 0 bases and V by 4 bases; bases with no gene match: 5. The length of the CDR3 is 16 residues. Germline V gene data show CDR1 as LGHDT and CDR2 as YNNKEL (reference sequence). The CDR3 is CASSLGTGLAKNIQYF. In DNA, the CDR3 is TGTGCCAGCAGCCTTGGGACAGGCCTAGCCAAAAACATTCAGTACTTC.

The CDR3 nucleotides read TGCAGCGTTGTGACCGCCGGGGAGCTGTTTTTT. Protein product: CSVVTAGELFF. V usage is TRBV29-1 and J usage is TRBJ2-2; no reliable D call. The CDR3 sequence is 11 residues long. Germline assignment: CDR1 SQVTM and CDR2 ANQGSEA. The ends were cut back, 4 bases at V and 6 bases at J, with 6 bases in the middle.

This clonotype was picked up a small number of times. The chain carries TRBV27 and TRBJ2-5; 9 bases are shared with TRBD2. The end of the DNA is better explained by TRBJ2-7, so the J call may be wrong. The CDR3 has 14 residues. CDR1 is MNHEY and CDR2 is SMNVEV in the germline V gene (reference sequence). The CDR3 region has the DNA TGTGCCAGCAGTCTAGCGGGGTTATACTACGAGCAGTACTTC. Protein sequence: CASSLAGLYYEQYF.

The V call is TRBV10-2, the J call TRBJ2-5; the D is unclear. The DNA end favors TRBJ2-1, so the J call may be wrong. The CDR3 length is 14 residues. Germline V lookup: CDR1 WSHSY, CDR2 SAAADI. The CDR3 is CASSLAPNGNEQFF. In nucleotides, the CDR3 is TGCGCCAGCAGTTTGGCCCCAAACGGCAATGAGCAGTTCTTC.

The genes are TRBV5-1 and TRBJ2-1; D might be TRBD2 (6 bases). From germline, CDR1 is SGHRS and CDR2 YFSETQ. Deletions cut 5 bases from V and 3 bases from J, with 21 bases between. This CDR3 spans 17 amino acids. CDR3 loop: CASSGGPQTSYYNEQFF. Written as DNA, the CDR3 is TGCGCCAGCAGTGGAGGGCCCCAGACCTCTTACTACAATGAGCAGTTCTTC.

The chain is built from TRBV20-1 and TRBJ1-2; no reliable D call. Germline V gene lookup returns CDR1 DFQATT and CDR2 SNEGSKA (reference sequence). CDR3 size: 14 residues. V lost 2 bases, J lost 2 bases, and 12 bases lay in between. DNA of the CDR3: TGCAGTGCTAGACTAGGGAGTCGAAACTATGGCTACACCTTC. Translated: CSARLGSRNYGYTF.

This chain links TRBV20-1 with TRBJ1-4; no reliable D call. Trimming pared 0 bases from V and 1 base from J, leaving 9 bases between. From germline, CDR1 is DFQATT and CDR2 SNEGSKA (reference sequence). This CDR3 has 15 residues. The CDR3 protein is CSARDRPGTNEKLFF. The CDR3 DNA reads TGCAGTGCTAGAGACCGCCCGGGAACTAATGAAAAACTGTTTTTT.

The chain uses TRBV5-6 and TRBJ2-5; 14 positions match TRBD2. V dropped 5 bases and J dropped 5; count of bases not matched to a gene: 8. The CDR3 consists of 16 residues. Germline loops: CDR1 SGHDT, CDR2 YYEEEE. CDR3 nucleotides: TGTGCCAGCAGAAGACTAGCGGGAGGGCCCGGGGAGACCCAGTACTTC. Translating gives CASRRLAGGPGETQYF. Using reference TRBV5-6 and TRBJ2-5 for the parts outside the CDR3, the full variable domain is DAGVTQSPTHLIKTRGQQVTLRCSPKSGHDTVSWYQQALGQGPQFIFQYYEEEERQRGNFPDRFSGHQFPNYSSELNVNALLLGDSALYLCASRRLAGGPGETQYFGPGTRLLVL.

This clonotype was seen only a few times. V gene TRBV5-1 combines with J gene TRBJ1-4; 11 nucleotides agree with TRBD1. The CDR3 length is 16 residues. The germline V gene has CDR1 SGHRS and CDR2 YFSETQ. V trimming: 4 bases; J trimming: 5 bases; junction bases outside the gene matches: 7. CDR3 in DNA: TGCGCCAGCAGCCCCGGAGGGACAGGGGGGAATGAAAAACTGTTTTTT. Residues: CASSPGGTGGNEKLFF.

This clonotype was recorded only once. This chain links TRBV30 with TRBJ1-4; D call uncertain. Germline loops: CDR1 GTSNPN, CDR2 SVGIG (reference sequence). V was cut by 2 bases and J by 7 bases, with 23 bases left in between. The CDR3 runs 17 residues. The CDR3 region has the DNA TGTGCCTGGAGTCTGGGAACTACCGTTGGATTAGGTGAAAAACTGTTTTTT. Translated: CAWSLGTTVGLGEKLFF.

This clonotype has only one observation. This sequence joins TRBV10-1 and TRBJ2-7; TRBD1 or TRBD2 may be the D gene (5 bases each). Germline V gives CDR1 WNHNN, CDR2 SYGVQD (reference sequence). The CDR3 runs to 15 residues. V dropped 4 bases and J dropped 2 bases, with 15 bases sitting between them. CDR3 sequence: CASSVGTAITYEQYF. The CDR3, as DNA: TGCGCCAGCAGTGTGGGGACCGCGATAACCTACGAGCAGTACTTC.

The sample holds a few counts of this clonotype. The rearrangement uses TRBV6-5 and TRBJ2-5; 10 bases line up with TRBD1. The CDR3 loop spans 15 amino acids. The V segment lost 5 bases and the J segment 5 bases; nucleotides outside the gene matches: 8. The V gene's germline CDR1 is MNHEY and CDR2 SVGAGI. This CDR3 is CASSATTGGRETQYF. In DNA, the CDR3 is TGTGCCAGCAGTGCGACGACAGGGGGCAGGGAGACCCAGTACTTC.